This T cell receptor (beta chain) was captured by sequencing in a study of T cell repertoires in cytomegalovirus infection. TCRdb passed the reads through MiXCR, listing each CDR3 protein once. The sample lists roughly 760,000 distinct CDR3 sequences, 35% occurring once. The source is a human donor in good health (CMV status not recorded). Some clones in this sample may be carry-over from other donors' samples. The sequencing sample was made of PBMCs.

CDR3 DNA sequence: TGTGCCAGCAGTTTCCGGGCCCAGGGCATGAACACTGAAGCTTTCTTT. Protein: CASSFRAQGMNTEAFF. This chain connects TRBV28 to TRBJ1-1, with D tentatively TRBD1 (5 bases). Trimming took off 3 bases at V and 0 bases at J, with 14 bases between the two ends. Germline CDR1 MDHEN, CDR2 SYDVKM. This CDR3 is 16 amino acids long. Supplemented by reference TRBV28 and TRBJ1-1, the full variable domain reads DVKVTQSSRYLVKRTGEKVFLECVQDMDHENMFWYRQDPGLGLRLIYFSYDVKMKEKGDIPEGYSVSREKKERFSLILESASTNQTSMYLCASSFRAQGMNTEAFFGQGTRLTVV.